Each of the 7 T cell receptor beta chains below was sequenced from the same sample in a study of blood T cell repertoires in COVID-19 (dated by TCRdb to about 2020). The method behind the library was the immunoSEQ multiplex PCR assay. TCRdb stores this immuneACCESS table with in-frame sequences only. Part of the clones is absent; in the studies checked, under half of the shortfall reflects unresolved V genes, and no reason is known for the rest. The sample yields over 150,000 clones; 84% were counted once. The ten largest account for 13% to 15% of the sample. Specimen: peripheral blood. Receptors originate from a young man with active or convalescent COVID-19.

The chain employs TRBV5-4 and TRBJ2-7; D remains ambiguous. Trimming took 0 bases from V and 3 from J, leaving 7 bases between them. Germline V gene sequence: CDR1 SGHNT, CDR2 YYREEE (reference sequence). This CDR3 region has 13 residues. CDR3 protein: CASSLGDNYEQYF. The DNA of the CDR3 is TGTGCCAGCAGCTTGGGAGACAACTACGAGCAGTACTTC.

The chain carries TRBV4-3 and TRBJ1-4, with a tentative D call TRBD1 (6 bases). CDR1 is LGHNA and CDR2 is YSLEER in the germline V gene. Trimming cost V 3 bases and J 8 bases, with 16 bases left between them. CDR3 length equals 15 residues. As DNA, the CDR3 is TGCGCCAGCAGCCAGGTCACACAGGGTGGGGAAAAACTGTTTTTT. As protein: CASSQVTQGGEKLFF.

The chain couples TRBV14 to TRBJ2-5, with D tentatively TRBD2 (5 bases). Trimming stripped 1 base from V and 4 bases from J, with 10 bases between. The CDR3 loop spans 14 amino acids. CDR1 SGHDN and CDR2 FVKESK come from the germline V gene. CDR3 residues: CASSQGNGLETQYF. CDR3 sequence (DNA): TGTGCCAGCAGCCAAGGAAACGGACTAGAGACCCAGTACTTC.

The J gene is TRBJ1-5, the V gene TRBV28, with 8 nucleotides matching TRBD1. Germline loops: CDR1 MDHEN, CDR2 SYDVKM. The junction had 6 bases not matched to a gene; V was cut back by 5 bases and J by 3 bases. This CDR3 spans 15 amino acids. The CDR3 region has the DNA TGTGCCAGCAGTGAAAGGACAGGGATCAATCAGCCCCAGCATTTT. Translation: CASSERTGINQPQHF.

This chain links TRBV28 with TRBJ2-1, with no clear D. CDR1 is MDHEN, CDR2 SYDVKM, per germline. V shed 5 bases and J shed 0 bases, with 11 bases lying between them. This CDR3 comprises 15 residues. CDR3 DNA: TGTGCCAGCAGTCCCCAAGTGAGCTCCTACAATGAGCAGTTCTTC. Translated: CASSPQVSSYNEQFF. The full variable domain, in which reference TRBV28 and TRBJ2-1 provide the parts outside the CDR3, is DVKVTQSSRYLVKRTGEKVFLECVQDMDHENMFWYRQDPGLGLRLIYFSYDVKMKEKGDIPEGYSVSREKKERFSLILESASTNQTSMYLCASSPQVSSYNEQFFGPGTRLTVL.

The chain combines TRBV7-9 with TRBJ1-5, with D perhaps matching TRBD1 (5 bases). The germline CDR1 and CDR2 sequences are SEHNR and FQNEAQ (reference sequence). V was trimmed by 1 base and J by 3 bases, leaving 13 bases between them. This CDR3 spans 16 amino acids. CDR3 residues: CASSLVQGGFNQPQHF. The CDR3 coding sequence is TGTGCCAGCAGCTTAGTCCAGGGAGGATTCAATCAGCCCCAGCATTTT.

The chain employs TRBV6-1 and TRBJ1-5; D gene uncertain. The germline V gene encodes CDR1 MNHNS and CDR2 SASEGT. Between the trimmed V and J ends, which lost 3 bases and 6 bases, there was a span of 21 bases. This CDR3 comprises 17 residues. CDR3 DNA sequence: TGTGCCAGCAGTGACAATAAGCTTTGGCGGGAAGGTCAGCCCCAGCATTTT. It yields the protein CASSDNKLWREGQPQHF.